This TCR beta chain derives from a study of type 1 and type 2 diabetes patients (dated by TCRdb to about 2016). About the full investigation: Fewer than 10 type 1 diabetes patients, a few type 2 diabetes patients and 6 or 7 nondiabetic controls, all recruited in China, made up the cohort. Throughout the study, CD4 or CD8 MicroBeads on MACS columns were used to positively select CD4+ and CD8+ T cells from PBMCs. A total of some 19,000,000 paired-end reads were generated across the whole study. In the study, high-throughput sequencing was used to profile TCRbeta repertoires so that type 1 diabetes, type 2 diabetes and nondiabetic individuals could be compared. Type 2 diabetes patients were included as a disease comparison group for the type 1 diabetes patients. Comparing roughly 21-cycle and approximately 26-cycle amplification showed similar V gene usage, suggesting similar primer efficiencies and random PCR bias. TCRbeta libraries were sequenced paired-end on Illumina HiSeq 2000 or MiSeq instruments.

All diabetic patients met standard classification criteria for type 1 or type 2 diabetes, with glucose and C-peptide assessed by WHO-recommended methods. Donors with other autoimmune diseases or infections within the previous four weeks were excluded. A ten-milliliter sample of peripheral blood was drawn from every participant. LymphoPrep density separation was used to isolate PBMCs. CDR1 and CDR2, looked up from the germline V gene, are SGHTA and FQGNSA. The junction carries 10 bases between V and J, which are trimmed by 8 bases and 2 bases respectively. The CDR3 runs 13 residues from the cysteine to the phenylalanine. Left in the record is the CDR3 DNA by itself, 39 bases read in frame from the first base. There are a few counts of this clonotype. The clone's antigen remains unknown. Base-call qualities are not available, and no considerably larger clone is one nucleotide away. Sequencing was carried out with an Illumina MiSeq. Genomic DNA from sorted T cell subsets was used as template for TCRbeta CDR3 amplification. The TCRbeta CDR3 region was amplified by multiplex PCR using 30 forward and 13 reverse primers. PCR products were purified with AMPure XP beads, then indices and adaptors were added in a second approximately 25-cycle PCR. Before sequencing, the libraries were purified from gel with the QIAquick Gel Extraction Kit. The authors processed their data as follows. FLASH was used to merge paired-end reads, and IgBLAST was used to align the merged reads to IMGT V, D and J germline references. Reads with below 70% alignment identity to germline references were discarded, leaving under 13,000,000 reads study-wide. IMGT definitions were followed to assign CDR3 boundaries, reading frame and productivity. Highly-expanded clones were defined as clones at or above 1% of reads, and diversity was measured by normalized Shannon entropy. Unpaired two-tailed t-tests were used to test group differences in Shannon entropy. TCRdb's own reprocessing of the public reads used fastp at Q25 and MiXCR and kept productive beta chains. Entries are consolidated by CDR3 protein sequence, retaining the most common genes and DNA. What appears here as the V and J calls and clone size reflects TCRdb's work, not the paper's. The sample profile shows more than 250,000 distinct CDR3 sequences; 47% of them were found once. The ten biggest clones cover about an eighth of the sample.

What the work shows at the level of the full study, not this receptor alone: Only a limited number of T2D and control samples were sequenced, so some T1D-only HECs might also appear in more T2D or control samples. Type 2 diabetes and control samples had highly correlated V and J gene usage patterns, with the correlation between samples averaging roughly 0.97. Type 2 diabetes patients had few highly-expanded CD4+ clones, median one, accounting for a median roughly 3.9% of reads. Type 2 diabetes repertoires showed high diversity, significantly greater than type 1 diabetes repertoires in both CD4+ and CD8+ T cells. Age and gender were not matched between study groups, possibly biasing interpretation.

Sequenced sample: peripheral blood mononuclear cells (PBMCs). The V gene is TRBV7-2 and the J gene is TRBJ2-1; no D gene call is confident. The sequence came from a man between 18 and 29 years old with type 2 diabetes. The sequenced DNA is TGTGCCAGCTTCGAGACACCCTACAATGAGCAGTTCTTC. It codes for CASFETPYNEQFF.